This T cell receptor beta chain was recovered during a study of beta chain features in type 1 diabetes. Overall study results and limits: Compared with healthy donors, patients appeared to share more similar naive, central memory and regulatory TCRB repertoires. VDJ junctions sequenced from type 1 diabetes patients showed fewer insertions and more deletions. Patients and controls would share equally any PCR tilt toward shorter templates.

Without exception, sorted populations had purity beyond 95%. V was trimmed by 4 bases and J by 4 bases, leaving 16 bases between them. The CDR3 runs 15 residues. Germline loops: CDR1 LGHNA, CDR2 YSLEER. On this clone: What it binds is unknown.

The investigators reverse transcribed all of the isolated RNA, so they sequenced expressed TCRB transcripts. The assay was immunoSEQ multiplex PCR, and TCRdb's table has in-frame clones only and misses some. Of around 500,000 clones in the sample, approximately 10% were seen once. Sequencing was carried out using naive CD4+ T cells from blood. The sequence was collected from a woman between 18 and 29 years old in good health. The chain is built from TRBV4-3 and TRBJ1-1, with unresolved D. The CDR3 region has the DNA TGCGCCAGCAGCCCGTTGCCGAGTACGTCCACTGAAGCTTTCTTT. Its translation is CASSPLPSTSTEAFF.